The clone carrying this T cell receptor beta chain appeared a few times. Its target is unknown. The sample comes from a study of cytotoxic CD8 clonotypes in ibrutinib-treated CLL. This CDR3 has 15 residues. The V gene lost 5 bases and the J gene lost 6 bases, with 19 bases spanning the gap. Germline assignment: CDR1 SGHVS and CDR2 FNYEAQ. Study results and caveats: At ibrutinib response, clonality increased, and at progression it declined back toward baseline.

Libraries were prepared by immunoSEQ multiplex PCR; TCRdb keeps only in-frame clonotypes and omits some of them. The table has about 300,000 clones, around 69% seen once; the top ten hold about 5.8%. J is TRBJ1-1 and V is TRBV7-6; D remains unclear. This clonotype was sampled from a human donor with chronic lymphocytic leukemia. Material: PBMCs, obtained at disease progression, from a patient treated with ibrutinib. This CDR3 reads CASSPPAGTTAEAFF. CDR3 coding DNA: TGTGCCAGCAGCCCCCCGGCGGGCACGACGGCTGAAGCTTTCTTT.